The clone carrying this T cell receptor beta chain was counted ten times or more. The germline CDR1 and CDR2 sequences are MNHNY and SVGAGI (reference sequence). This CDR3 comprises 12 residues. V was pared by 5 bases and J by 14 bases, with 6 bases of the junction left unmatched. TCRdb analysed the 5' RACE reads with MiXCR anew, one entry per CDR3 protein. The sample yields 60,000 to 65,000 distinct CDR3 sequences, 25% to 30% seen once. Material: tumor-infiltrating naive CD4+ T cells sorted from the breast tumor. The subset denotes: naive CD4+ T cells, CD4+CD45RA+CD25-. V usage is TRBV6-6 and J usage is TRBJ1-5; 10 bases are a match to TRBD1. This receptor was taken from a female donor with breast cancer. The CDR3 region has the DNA TGTGCCAGCAGTCAAGGGGACAGGGGAGAGCATTTT. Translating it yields CASSQGDRGEHF.